This T cell receptor beta chain is from a study of T cell changes during pregnancy in multiple sclerosis. Clones were read by immunoSEQ multiplex PCR, and TCRdb kept only the in-frame ones, dropping some. The data show 35,000 to 50,000 clones, 90% seen once. Trimming took off 5 bases at V and 6 bases at J, with 20 bases between the two ends. This CDR3 is built from 15 residues. The germline gives CDR1 LNHNV, CDR2 YYDKDF (reference sequence). The chain uses TRBV15 and TRBJ2-7; D possibly matches TRBD1 or TRBD2 (6 bases each). This specimen consisted of CD8+ T cells from peripheral blood mononuclear cells, obtained in the third trimester of pregnancy. The sequence was obtained from a female donor with multiple sclerosis, enrolled in a pregnancy study. CDR3 region: CATSGGTTKYGEQYF. DNA of the CDR3: TGTGCCACCAGCGGAGGGACAACGAAATATGGCGAGCAGTACTTC.